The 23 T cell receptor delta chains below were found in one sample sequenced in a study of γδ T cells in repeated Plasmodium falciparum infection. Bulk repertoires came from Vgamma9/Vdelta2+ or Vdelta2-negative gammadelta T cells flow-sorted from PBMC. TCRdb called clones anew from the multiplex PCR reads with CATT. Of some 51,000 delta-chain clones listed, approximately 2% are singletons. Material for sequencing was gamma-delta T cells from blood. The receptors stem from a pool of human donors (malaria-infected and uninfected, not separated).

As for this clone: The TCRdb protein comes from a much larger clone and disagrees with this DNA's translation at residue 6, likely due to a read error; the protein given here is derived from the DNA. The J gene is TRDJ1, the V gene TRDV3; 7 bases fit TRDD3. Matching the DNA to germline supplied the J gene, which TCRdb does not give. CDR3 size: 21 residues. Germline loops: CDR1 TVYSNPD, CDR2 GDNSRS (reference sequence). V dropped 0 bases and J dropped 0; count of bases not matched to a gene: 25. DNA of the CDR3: TGTGCCTTTAGCTTTGTAGAGACGGCCTACATCTTCTGGGGGGACACCGATAAACTCATCTTT. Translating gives CAFSFVETAYIFWGDTDKLIF.

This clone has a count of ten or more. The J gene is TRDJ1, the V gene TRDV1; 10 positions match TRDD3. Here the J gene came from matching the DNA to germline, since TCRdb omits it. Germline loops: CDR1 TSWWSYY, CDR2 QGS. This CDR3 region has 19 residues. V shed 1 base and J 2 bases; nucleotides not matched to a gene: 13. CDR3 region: CALGEPPVYVLGDTDKLIF. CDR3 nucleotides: TGTGCTCTTGGGGAACCCCCAGTCTATGTACTGGGGGATACCGATAAACTCATCTTT.

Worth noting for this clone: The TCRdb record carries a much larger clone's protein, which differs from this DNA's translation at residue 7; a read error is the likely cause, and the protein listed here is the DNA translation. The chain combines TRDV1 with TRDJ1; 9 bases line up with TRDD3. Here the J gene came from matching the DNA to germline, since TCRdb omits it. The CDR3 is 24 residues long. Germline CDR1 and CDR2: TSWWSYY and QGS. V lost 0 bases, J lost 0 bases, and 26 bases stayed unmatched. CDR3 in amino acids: CALGELTLLPFSLYWGSYTDKLIF. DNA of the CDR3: TGTGCTCTTGGGGAACTAACCCTCCTACCCTTCTCTCTTTACTGGGGGAGCTACACCGATAAACTCATCTTT.

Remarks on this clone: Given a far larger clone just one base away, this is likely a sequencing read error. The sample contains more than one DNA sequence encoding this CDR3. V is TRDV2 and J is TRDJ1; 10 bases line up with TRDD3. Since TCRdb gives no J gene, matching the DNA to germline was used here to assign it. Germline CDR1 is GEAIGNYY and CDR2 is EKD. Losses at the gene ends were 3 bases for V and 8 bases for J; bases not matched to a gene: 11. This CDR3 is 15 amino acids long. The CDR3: CACDGLGDRENKLIF. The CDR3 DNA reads TGTGCCTGTGACGGGCTGGGGGATAGAGAGAACAAACTCATCTTT.

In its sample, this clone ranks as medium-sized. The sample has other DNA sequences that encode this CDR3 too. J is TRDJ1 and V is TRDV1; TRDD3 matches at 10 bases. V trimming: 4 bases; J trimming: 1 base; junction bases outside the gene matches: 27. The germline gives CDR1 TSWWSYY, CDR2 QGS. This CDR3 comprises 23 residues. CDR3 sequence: CALGVDVFLPGGYAGIGTDKLIF. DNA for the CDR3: TGTGCTCTTGGGGTTGACGTCTTCCTACCGGGGGGATACGCGGGCATCGGCACCGATAAACTCATCTTT.

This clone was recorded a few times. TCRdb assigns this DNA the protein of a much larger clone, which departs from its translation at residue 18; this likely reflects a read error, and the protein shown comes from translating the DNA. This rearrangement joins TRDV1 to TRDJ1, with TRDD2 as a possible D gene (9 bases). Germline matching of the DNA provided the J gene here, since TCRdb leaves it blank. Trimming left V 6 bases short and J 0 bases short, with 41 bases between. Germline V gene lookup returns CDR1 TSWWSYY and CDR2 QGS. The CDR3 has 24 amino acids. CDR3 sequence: CALGPYRAPSYVFTGGRHTDKLIF. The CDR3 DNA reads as TGTGCTCTTGGACCATATCGGGCCCCTTCCTACGTGTTTACTGGGGGCCGTCACACCGATAAACTCATCTTT.

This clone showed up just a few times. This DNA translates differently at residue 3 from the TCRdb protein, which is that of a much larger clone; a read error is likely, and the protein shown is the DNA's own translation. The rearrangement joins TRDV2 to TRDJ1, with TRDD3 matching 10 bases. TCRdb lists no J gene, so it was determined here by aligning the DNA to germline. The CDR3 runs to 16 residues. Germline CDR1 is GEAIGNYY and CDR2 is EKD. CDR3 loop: CAREKMGDTLKDKLIF. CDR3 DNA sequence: TGTGCCCGTGAGAAGATGGGGGATACCCTGAAGGATAAACTCATCTTT.

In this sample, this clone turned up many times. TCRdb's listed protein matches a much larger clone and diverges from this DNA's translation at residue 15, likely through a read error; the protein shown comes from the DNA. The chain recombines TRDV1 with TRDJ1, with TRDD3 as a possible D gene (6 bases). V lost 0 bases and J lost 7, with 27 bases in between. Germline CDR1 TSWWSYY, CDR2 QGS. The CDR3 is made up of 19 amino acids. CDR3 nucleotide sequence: TGTGCTCTTGGGGAACTAGGATTCTCTACCCATTACTGGGTGAGTAAACTCATCTTT. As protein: CALGELGFSTHYWVSKLIF.

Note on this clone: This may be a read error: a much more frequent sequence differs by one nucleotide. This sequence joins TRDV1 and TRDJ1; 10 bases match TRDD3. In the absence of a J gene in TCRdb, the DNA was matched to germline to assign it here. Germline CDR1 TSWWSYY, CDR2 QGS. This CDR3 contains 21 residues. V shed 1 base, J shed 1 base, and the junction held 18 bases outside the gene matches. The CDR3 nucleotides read TGTGCTCTTGGGGAACCAGGGTCCTACTTGTGGGGGATACAGGGCACCGATAAACTCATCTTT. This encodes CALGEPGSYLWGIQGTDKLIF.

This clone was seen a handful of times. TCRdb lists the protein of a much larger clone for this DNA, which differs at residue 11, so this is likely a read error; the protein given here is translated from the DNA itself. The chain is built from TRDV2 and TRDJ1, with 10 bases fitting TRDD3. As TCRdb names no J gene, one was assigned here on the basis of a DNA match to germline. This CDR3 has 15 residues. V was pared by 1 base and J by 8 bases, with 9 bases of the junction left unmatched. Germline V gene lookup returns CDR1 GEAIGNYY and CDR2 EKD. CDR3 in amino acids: CACDTRVLGDVKLIF. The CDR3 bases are TGTGCCTGTGACACGAGAGTACTGGGGGATGTCAAACTCATCTTT.

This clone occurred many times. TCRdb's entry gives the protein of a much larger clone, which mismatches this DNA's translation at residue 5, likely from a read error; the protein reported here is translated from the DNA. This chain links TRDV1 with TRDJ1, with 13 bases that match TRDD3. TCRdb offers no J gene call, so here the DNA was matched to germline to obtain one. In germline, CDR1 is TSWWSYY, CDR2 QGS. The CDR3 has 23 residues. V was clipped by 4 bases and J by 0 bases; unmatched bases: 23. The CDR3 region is CALGGPTPSRTGGYAGYTDKLIF. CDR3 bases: TGTGCTCTTGGGGGCCCGACCCCATCCCGTACTGGGGGATACGCGGGGTACACCGATAAACTCATCTTT.

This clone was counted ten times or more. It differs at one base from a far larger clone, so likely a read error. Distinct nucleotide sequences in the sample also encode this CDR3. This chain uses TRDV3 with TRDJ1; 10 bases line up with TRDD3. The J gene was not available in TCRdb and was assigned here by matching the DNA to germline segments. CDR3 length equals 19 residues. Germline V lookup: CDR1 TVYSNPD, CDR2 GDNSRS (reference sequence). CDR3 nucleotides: TGTGCCTTCCCCCCCTTCCTGTTTGGGGGATACTCGGACACCGACAAACTCATCTTT. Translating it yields CAFPPFLFGGYSDTDKLIF. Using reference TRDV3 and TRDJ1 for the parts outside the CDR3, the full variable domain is CDKVTQSSPDQTVASGSEVVLLCTYDTVYSNPDLFWYRIRPDYSFQFVFYGDNSRSEGADFTQGRFSVKHILTQKAFHLVISPVRTEDSATYYCAFPPFLFGGYSDTDKLIFGKGTRVTVEP.

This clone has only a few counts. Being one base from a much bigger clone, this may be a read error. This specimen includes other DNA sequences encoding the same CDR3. CDR3 loop: CALGGAMFLPRYWGTAQLFF. For the CDR3, the DNA is TGTGCTCTTGGGGGCGCCATGTTCCTACCCCGGTACTGGGGTACAGCGCAACTCTTCTTT. This rearrangement joins TRDV1 to TRDJ2; D possibly matches TRDD2 or TRDD3 (7 bases each). The J gene is not listed in TCRdb, so it was assigned here from a DNA match to germline. The CDR3 runs to 20 residues. Germline lookup yields CDR1 TSWWSYY and CDR2 QGS.

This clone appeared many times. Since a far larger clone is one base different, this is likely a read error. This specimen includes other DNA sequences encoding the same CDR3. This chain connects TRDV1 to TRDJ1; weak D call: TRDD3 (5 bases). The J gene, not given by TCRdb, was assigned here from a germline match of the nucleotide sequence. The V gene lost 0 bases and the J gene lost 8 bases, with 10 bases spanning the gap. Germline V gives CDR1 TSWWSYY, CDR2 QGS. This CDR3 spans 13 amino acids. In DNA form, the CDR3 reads TGTGCTCTTGGGGAACTCTACGTGGGGAAACTCATCTTT. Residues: CALGELYVGKLIF.

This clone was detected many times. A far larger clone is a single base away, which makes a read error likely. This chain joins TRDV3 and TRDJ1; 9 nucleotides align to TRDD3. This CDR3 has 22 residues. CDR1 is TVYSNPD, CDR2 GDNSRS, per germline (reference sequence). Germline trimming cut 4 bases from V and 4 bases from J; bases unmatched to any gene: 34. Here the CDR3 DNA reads TGTGCCTGTCGAAGGCCTTCCCCAAAGGGCCTGTACTGGGGGACCGGATACGATAAACTCATCTTT. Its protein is CACRRPSPKGLYWGTGYDKLIF. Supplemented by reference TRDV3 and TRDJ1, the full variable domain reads CDKVTQSSPDQTVASGSEVVLLCTYDTVYSNPDLFWYRIRPDYSFQFVFYGDNSRSEGADFTQGRFSVKHILTQKAFHLVISPVRTEDSATYYCACRRPSPKGLYWGTGYDKLIFGKGTRVTVEP.

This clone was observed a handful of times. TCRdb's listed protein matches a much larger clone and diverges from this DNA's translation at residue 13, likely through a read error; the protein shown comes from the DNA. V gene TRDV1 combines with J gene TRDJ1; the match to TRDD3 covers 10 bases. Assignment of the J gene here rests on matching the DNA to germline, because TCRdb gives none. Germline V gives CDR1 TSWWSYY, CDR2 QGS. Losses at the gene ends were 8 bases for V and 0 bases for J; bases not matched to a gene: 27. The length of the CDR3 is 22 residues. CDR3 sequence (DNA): TGTGCTCTTCTGGTTTTTGCGAAAAACTGGGGGATTACTCCCCCGTACACCGATAAACTCATCTTT. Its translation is CALLVFAKNWGITPPYTDKLIF.

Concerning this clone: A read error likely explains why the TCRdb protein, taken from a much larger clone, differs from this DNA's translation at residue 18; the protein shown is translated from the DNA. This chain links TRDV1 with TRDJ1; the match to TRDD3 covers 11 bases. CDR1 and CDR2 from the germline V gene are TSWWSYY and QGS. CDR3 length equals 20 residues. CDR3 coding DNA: TGTGCTCTTGGGGAATCCTCCTACGTCTGGGGGATACCGGGAGGCGATAAAATCATCTTT. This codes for CALGESSYVWGIPGGDKIIF.

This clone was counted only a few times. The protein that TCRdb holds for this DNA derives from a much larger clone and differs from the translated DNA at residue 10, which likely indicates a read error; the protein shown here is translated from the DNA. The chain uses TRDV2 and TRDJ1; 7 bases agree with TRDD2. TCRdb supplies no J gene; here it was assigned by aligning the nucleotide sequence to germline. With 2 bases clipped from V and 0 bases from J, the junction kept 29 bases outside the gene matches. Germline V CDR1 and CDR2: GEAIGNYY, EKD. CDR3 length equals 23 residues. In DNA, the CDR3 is TGTGCCTGTGACATGGTCGGATTCCTCCTAAACCTTCCTGCTGGAGCGTACACCGATAAACTCATCTTT. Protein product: CACDMVGFLLNLPAGAYTDKLIF.

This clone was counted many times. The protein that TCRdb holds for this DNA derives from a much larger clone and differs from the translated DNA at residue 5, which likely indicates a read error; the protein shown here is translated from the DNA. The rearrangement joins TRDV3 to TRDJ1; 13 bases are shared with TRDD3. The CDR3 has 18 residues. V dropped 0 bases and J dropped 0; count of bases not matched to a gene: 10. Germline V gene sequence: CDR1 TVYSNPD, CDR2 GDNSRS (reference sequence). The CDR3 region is CAFRPHWGIREYTDKLIF. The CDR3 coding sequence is TGTGCCTTTAGACCCCACTGGGGGATACGGGAGTACACCGATAAACTCATCTTT.

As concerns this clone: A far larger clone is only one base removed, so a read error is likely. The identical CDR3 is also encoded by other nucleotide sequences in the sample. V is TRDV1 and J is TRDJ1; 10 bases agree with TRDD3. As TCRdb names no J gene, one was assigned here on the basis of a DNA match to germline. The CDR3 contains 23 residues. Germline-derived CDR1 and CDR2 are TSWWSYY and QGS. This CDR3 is CALGELLPARGRGGIRDTDKLIF. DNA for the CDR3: TGTGCTCTGGGGGAATTGCTTCCCGCGCGAGGGAGAGGGGGGATACGCGACACCGATAAACTCATCTTT.

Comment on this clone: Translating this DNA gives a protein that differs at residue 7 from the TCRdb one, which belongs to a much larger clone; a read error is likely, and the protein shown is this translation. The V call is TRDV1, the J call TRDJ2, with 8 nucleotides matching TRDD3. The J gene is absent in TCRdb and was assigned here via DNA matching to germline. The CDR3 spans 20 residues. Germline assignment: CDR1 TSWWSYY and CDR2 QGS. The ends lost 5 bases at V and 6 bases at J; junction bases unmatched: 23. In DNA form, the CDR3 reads TGTGCTCTTGGGAATCGTACCCCGTACTGGGGGCCCCGAGGGGCAGCACAACTCTTCTTT. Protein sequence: CALGNRTPYWGPRGAAQLFF.

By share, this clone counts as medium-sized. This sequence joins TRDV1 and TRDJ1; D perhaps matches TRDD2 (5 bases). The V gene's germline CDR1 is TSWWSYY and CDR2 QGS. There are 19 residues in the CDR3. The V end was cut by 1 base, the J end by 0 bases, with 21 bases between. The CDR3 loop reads CALGEPLQRCKPYTDKLIF. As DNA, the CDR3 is TGTGCTCTTGGGGAACCCCTACAGAGATGTAAGCCATACACCGATAAACTCATCTTT.

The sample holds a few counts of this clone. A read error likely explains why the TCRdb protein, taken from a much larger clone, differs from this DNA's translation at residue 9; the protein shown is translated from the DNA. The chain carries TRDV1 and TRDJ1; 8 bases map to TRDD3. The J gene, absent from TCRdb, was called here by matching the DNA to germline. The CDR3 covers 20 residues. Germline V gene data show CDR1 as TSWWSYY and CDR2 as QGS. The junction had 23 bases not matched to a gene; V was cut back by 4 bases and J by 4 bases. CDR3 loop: CALGGARPCWGTGRGDKLIF. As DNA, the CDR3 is TGTGCTCTTGGGGGGGCAAGACCGTGCTGGGGGACGGGCCGTGGCGATAAACTCATCTTT.